What follows describes a single TCR beta chain. This sample stems from a study of blood T cell repertoires in COVID-19. Whole-study context: The samples span acute and convalescent COVID-19 from the United States, Italy and Spain.

The participants were between about 18 and 95 years old and came from 24 US areas. Assay: immunoSEQ multiplex PCR; the TCRdb copy retains only in-frame clones and omits some. The sample holds around 340,000 clones, around 86% seen once. The CDR3 has 13 amino acids. Deletions cut 3 bases from V and 3 bases from J, with 9 bases between. Germline lookup yields CDR1 SGHAT and CDR2 FQDESV (reference sequence). This TCR came from a woman aged 40-49 years with acute COVID-19. The specimen was PBMCs or T cells enriched from blood (not recorded which). This rearrangement joins TRBV11-1 to TRBJ2-7; D might be TRBD1 (5 bases). Written as DNA, the CDR3 is TGTGCCAGCAGCTTGGACAAGTACTACGAGCAGTACTTC. Translated, it gives CASSLDKYYEQYF.